The sequence of this T cell receptor beta chain was determined in a study of a mutant IDH1 vaccine in newly diagnosed glioma. Study as a whole: Mean patient age was about 40 years; approximately 60% were male and roughly 38% female. Before enrollment, the patients had been treated with radiotherapy alone, temozolomide alone, or both together. Most of them had received both. Overall study results and limits: The vaccine induced immune responses, and these occurred in approximately 94% of patients.

Trimming took 2 bases from V and 1 from J; bases not matched to a gene: 12. CDR1 and CDR2 from the germline V gene are SEHNR and FQNEAQ (reference sequence). The CDR3 contains 19 residues. Documented time point: baseline, week 1 (first vaccination visit). Treatment meaning: pre-vaccination baseline after standard-of-care therapy. Sequenced by immunoSEQ multiplex PCR; TCRdb stores in-frame clones only, minus some. The sample carries nearly 50,000 clones, 70% to 90% recorded once. As concerns this clone: Antigen: not known.

The chain employs TRBV7-9 and TRBJ2-1; TRBD2 matches 9 bases. This TCR was sampled from a man in his forties or fifties with glioma. This specimen was PBMCs, taken from a glioma patient treated with radiotherapy, temozolomide or both. The CDR3 is CASSLLVLAGLPSYNEQFF. Written as DNA, the CDR3 is TGTGCCAGCAGCTTACTGGTTCTAGCGGGACTCCCATCCTACAATGAGCAGTTCTTC.